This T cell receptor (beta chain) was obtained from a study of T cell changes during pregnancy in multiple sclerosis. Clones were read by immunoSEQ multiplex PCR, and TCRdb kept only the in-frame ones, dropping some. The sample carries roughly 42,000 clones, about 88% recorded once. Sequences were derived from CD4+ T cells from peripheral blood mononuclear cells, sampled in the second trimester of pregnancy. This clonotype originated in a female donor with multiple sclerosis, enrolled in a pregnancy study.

Here the CDR3 DNA reads TGTGCCAGCAGCCTGACTAGCGCCAGCTCCTACGAGCAGTACTTC. The encoded protein is CASSLTSASSYEQYF. The chain recombines TRBV6-1 with TRBJ2-7; TRBD2 agrees at 8 bases. The CDR3 consists of 15 residues. V dropped 6 bases and J dropped 0; count of bases not matched to a gene: 7. CDR1 MNHNS and CDR2 SASEGT come from the germline V gene.